A single sample gave rise to the 22 T cell receptor beta chains below, sequenced in a study of CD8 T cells in ankylosing spondylitis. The study, taken as a whole, reports: What seemed typical of ankylosing spondylitis blood was a TCR beta motif built from several highly homologous variants.

TCRdb re-derived calls from the 5' RACE reads in MiXCR, one entry per CDR3 protein. The table lists fewer than 550,000 distinct CDR3 sequences, under 5.5% of them singletons. These TCRs are of unknown antigen specificity. Sequencing used blood, either unsorted or a sorted T cell fraction (not recorded which). These receptors were collected from a male donor with ankylosing spondylitis.

This clonotype was seen many times. The chain is built from TRBV7-2 and TRBJ2-3; D not resolved. Germline CDR1 reads SGHTA; CDR2 reads FQGNSA. V was shortened by 4 bases and J by 2 bases, with 13 bases between the two germline ends. The CDR3 has 15 amino acids. The CDR3: CASSYLLGSTDTQYF. The CDR3 DNA follows: TGTGCCAGCAGCTACCTACTCGGGTCCACAGATACGCAGTATTTT.

The table lists this clonotype with many counts. The gene calls are TRBV7-2 and TRBJ2-5, with a weak D call TRBD2 (5 bases). In germline, CDR1 is SGHTA, CDR2 FQGNSA. Trimming removed 3 bases from V and 9 bases from J, with 8 bases in between. This CDR3 region has 11 residues. CDR3 DNA sequence: TGTGCCAGCAGCTTCAGGACTCCCCAGTACTTC. Encoded protein: CASSFRTPQYF.

In its sample, this clonotype was seen many times. V gene TRBV5-1 combines with J gene TRBJ1-1; 7 nucleotides match TRBD1. V dropped 5 bases and J dropped 4; count of bases not matched to a gene: 11. The CDR3 is made up of 15 amino acids. Germline CDR1 is SGHRS and CDR2 is YFSETQ. In DNA, the CDR3 is TGCGCCAGCAGGTGGCAGGGGGTATCGGGCACTGAAGCTTTCTTT. Translated, it gives CASRWQGVSGTEAFF.

There are a few counts of this clonotype. The chain employs TRBV16 and TRBJ2-3, with 7 positions matching TRBD2. The V gene's germline CDR1 is KGHSY and CDR2 FQNENV. J lost 5 bases, V lost 4 bases, and 18 bases had no gene match. This CDR3 has 18 residues. The CDR3 DNA is TGTGCCAGCAGCCGGCCCTCGAGAACGGGAAGGGAGGGAGATACGCAGTATTTT. Its protein is CASSRPSRTGREGDTQYF.

This rearrangement joins TRBV11-2 to TRBJ2-1, with 12 bases fitting TRBD2. Per germline, CDR1 SGHAT and CDR2 FQNNGV. With 1 base clipped from V and 4 bases from J, the junction kept 8 bases outside the gene matches. CDR3 length: 18 residues. The DNA for the CDR3 is TGTGCCAGCAGCTTAGTCAGGACTAGCGGGGACGAATACAATGAGCAGTTCTTC. Amino acid sequence: CASSLVRTSGDEYNEQFF.

The table lists this clonotype with a few counts. This chain joins TRBV12-3 or TRBV12-4 and TRBJ2-2, with D hard to call. This CDR3 has 15 residues. V lost 6 bases to trimming and J lost 5 bases, with 16 bases between them. The CDR3 coding sequence is TGTGCCAGCAGCCCCGGTCCGGACCCAACCGGGGAGCTGTTTTTT. It translates to CASSPGPDPTGELFF.

This clonotype has just a few counts. The rearrangement links TRBV20-1 to TRBJ2-3, with 9 bases lining up with TRBD1. After removal of 8 bases from V and 6 bases from J, the junction contained 9 bases not matched to a gene. The V gene's germline CDR1 is DFQATT and CDR2 SNEGSKA (reference sequence). This CDR3 has 13 residues. CDR3 sequence: CSPLGDRADTQYF. CDR3 DNA: TGCAGTCCCCTCGGGGACAGGGCTGATACGCAGTATTTT.

This clonotype was recorded many times. This chain joins TRBV7-2 and TRBJ1-2; TRBD1 agrees at 12 bases. CDR1 is SGHTA and CDR2 is FQGNSA in the germline V gene. The CDR3 consists of 16 residues. V lost 5 bases, J lost 4 bases, and 8 bases stayed unmatched. The CDR3 spells CASSPGTGGRFYGYTF. The CDR3 DNA reads as TGTGCCAGCAGCCCCGGGACAGGGGGCAGATTCTATGGCTACACCTTC. The whole variable domain, remainder taken from reference TRBV7-2 and TRBJ1-2, is GAGVSQSPSNKVTEKGKDVELRCDPISGHTALYWYRQSLGQGLEFLIYFQGNSAPDKSGLPSDRFSAERTGGSVSTLTIQRTQQEDSAVYLCASSPGTGGRFYGYTFGSGTRLTVV.

This clonotype was found many times. This chain connects TRBV7-2 to TRBJ2-2; D may be TRBD1 (5 bases). The CDR3 loop spans 13 amino acids. V was trimmed by 5 bases and J by 5 bases, leaving 9 bases between them. CDR1 SGHTA and CDR2 FQGNSA come from the germline V gene. CDR3 sequence (DNA): TGTGCCAGCAGCCCGAGGACAACCGGGGAGCTGTTTTTT. It translates to CASSPRTTGELFF.

At least ten counts were recorded for this clonotype. Here the CDR3 reads CASSYPHRGAYEQYF. The CDR3 DNA follows: TGTGCCAGCAGTTATCCCCACAGGGGAGCCTACGAGCAGTACTTC. This sequence joins TRBV6-5 and TRBJ2-7, with 7 positions matching TRBD1. Germline V lookup: CDR1 MNHEY, CDR2 SVGAGI. Germline trimming cut 3 bases from V and 2 bases from J; bases unmatched to any gene: 7. The CDR3 is made up of 15 amino acids.

This clonotype appeared a few times. This chain joins TRBV7-2 and TRBJ2-1, with D possibly called TRBD1 or TRBD2 (5 bases each). V gave up 6 bases and J gave up 9 bases, with 21 bases separating them. Germline lookup yields CDR1 SGHTA and CDR2 FQGNSA. The CDR3 runs to 15 residues. The CDR3 nucleotides read TGTGCCAGCAGACGGGACGGAGGCCCTGGGTTTGAGCAGTTCTTC. Encoded protein: CASRRDGGPGFEQFF. Together with reference TRBV7-2 and TRBJ2-1, the CDR3 gives the full variable domain: GAGVSQSPSNKVTEKGKDVELRCDPISGHTALYWYRQSLGQGLEFLIYFQGNSAPDKSGLPSDRFSAERTGGSVSTLTIQRTQQEDSAVYLCASRRDGGPGFEQFFGPGTRLTVL.

There are many counts of this clonotype. The chain joins TRBV5-1 to TRBJ2-4, with D unresolved. Germline V gene lookup returns CDR1 SGHRS and CDR2 YFSETQ. There are 15 residues in the CDR3. V was clipped by 0 bases and J by 1 base, with 8 bases between them. As DNA, the CDR3 is TGCGCCAGCAGCTTGGATCGGCCGGCCAAAAACATTCAGTACTTC. Its translation is CASSLDRPAKNIQYF.

As regards this clonotype: This may come from a read error, since a much larger clone is one base off. V usage is TRBV4-1 and J usage is TRBJ2-1; 8 bases fit TRBD2. Germline CDR1 is MGHRA and CDR2 is YSYEKL. V gave up 1 base and J gave up 0 bases; unmatched junction bases: 5. The CDR3 runs to 17 residues. In DNA form, the CDR3 reads TGCGCCAGCAGCCAAGTCGGCGGGAGGAGCTCCTACAATGAGCAGTTCTTC. It encodes CASSQVGGRSSYNEQFF.

There are many counts of this clonotype. The J gene is TRBJ2-1, the V gene TRBV27; a possible D gene is TRBD2 (5 bases). Germline V gene lookup returns CDR1 MNHEY and CDR2 SMNVEV (reference sequence). The CDR3 totals 14 residues. V lost 2 bases to trimming and J lost 6 bases, with 11 bases between them. CDR3 coding DNA: TGTGCCAGCAGTTTAGGCGGCCTAGCCAATGAGCAGTTCTTC. Translation gives CASSLGGLANEQFF.

At least ten counts were recorded for this clonotype. J is TRBJ2-7 and V is TRBV20-1; D is unresolved. CDR1 and CDR2 (germline): DFQATT, SNEGSKA (reference sequence). Trimming took off 4 bases at V and 1 base at J, with 5 bases between the two ends. CDR3 length equals 11 residues. For the CDR3, the DNA is TGCAGTGCTATAGCATCCTACGAGCAGTACTTC. Translation: CSAIASYEQYF.

This clonotype was counted at least ten times. The genes are TRBV5-1 and TRBJ2-3, with 9 bases fitting TRBD2. Germline V gene data show CDR1 as SGHRS and CDR2 as YFSETQ. The CDR3 sequence is 16 residues long. V gave up 4 bases and J gave up 2 bases; unmatched junction bases: 8. The CDR3 nucleotides are TGCGCCAGCAGCAGATGGACTAGCGAAATCACAGATACGCAGTATTTT. Its protein product is CASSRWTSEITDTQYF.

The table lists this clonotype with many counts. The V gene is TRBV12-3 or TRBV12-4, the J gene TRBJ2-4; the match to TRBD1 covers 9 bases. The trim removed 4 bases at V and 15 bases at J, leaving 4 bases unmatched. The CDR3 has 11 residues. The CDR3 nucleotides are TGTGCCAGCAGTTACGGGGGACAGGGGTACTTC. Amino acid sequence: CASSYGGQGYF.

About this clonotype: A much more abundant neighbour one base away suggests this may be a read error. V gene TRBV4-2 combines with J gene TRBJ1-1; D unclear. The germline gives CDR1 LGHNA, CDR2 YNFKEQ. The CDR3 has 14 residues. The CDR3 DNA reads TGTGCCAGCAGCCAAGATCGGGGAGACACTGAAGTTTTCTTT. Translating gives CASSQDRGDTEVFF.

The table lists this clonotype with many counts. This chain uses TRBV4-2 with TRBJ2-1; 8 bases agree with TRBD2. Germline-derived CDR1 and CDR2 are LGHNA and YNFKEQ. The CDR3 length is 16 residues. After removal of 4 bases from V and 8 bases from J, the junction contained 13 bases not matched to a gene. CDR3 nucleotides: TGTGCCAGCAGCCTCTCTACCAGCGGGAGCTTCTATGAGCAGTTCTTC. Translating gives CASSLSTSGSFYEQFF.

This clonotype was seen repeatedly, ten times or more. This chain joins TRBV7-9 and TRBJ2-7; no definite D call. The germline V and J ends were trimmed by 3 bases and 3 bases, with 6 bases remaining between them. Germline V gene lookup returns CDR1 SEHNR and CDR2 FQNEAQ (reference sequence). The CDR3 covers 12 residues. The CDR3 is CASSFWDYEQYF. CDR3 sequence (DNA): TGTGCCAGCAGCTTTTGGGACTACGAGCAGTACTTC.

This clonotype came up once. This may be a read error, as it is one base from a much larger clone. The chain carries TRBV20-1 and TRBJ2-3; D may be TRBD1 or TRBD2 (6 bases each). There are 16 residues in the CDR3. Germline V lookup: CDR1 DFQATT, CDR2 SNEGSKA (reference sequence). V dropped 0 bases and J dropped 2 bases, with 15 bases sitting between them. The CDR3 here is CSARDPGAPPTDTQYF. The CDR3 DNA sequence: TGCAGTGCTAGAGACCCGGGGGCCCCCCCCACAGATACGCAGTATTTT.

This clonotype was picked up many times. The chain recombines TRBV21-1 with TRBJ1-5; TRBD1 is the table's D call, not checked against the DNA. TRBV21-1 is listed as a pseudogene. The CDR3 totals 14 residues. The CDR3 loop is CASRYKGVYQPQHF. Written as DNA, the CDR3 is TGTGCCAGCAGATACAAAGGGGTCTATCAGCCCCAGCATTTT.